This T cell receptor (beta chain) was identified in a study of blood T cell repertoires in COVID-19. V was pared by 6 bases and J by 3 bases, with 1 base of the junction left unmatched. Germline V gives CDR1 SGHTA, CDR2 FQGNSA. The CDR3 length is 13 residues. Authors' methods: It was from reference gene primer amplification that nucleated cell counts were estimated. This table comes from immunoSEQ multiplex PCR, and its TCRdb copy is limited to in-frame clones, with some not included. Clone size and the V and J calls come from that table; the DNA yielded D and trimming. The table has 35,000 to 45,000 clones, 88% seen once.

The TCR comes from a human donor in a cohort sampled during active COVID-19. Sequencing input: peripheral blood. The chain couples TRBV7-2 to TRBJ2-1, with 8 bases identical to TRBD2. CDR3 in amino acids: CASRTSGYNEQFF. In nucleotides, the CDR3 is TGTGCCAGCAGAACTAGCGGCTACAATGAGCAGTTCTTC.